These 4 T cell receptor beta chains came from one sample sequenced in a study of cytomegalovirus exposure and HLA in healthy donors. Researchers ran the PCR with 60 Vbeta and 13 Jbeta primers. Produced via immunoSEQ multiplex PCR; TCRdb's table is partial and in-frame only. The sample holds around 99,000 clones; roughly 73% are singletons and the top ten take 7.8%. The sample consisted of PBMCs. These receptors were obtained from a man in his thirties or forties in good health and CMV-seronegative.

The chain links TRBV19 to TRBJ1-5; a weak D match, TRBD1 (6 bases). Germline V CDR1 and CDR2: LNHDA, SQIVND (reference sequence). V was trimmed by 9 bases and J by 4 bases, leaving 25 bases between them. The CDR3 is 17 amino acids. The CDR3 sequence is CARRGSWRTGSNQPQHF. The CDR3 DNA follows: TGTGCCAGAAGGGGGAGTTGGAGGACGGGTAGTAATCAGCCCCAGCATTTT.

A few counts support this clone. This chain connects TRBV5-1 to TRBJ1-3, with TRBD1 matching over 9 bases. Germline loops: CDR1 SGHRS, CDR2 YFSETQ. With 3 bases clipped from V and 3 bases from J, the junction kept 4 bases outside the gene matches. CDR3 length: 15 amino acids. The CDR3 DNA reads TGCGCCAGCAGCTCTACAGGGGGCGGTGGAAACACCATATATTTT. Its protein product is CASSSTGGGGNTIYF.

The rearrangement links TRBV5-1 to TRBJ2-7; 10 bases map to TRBD1. The germline gives CDR1 SGHRS, CDR2 YFSETQ. Trimming cost V 4 bases and J 6 bases; bases outside gene matches: 7. The CDR3 sequence is 14 residues long. The CDR3 bases are TGCGCCAGCAGCCCGACAGGGGGCTCAGGCGAGCAGTACTTC. This encodes CASSPTGGSGEQYF.

V is TRBV7-3 and J is TRBJ2-3; TRBD1 is a possible D gene (6 bases). This CDR3 comprises 14 residues. The V gene lost 6 bases and the J gene lost 5 bases, with 15 bases spanning the gap. Germline loops: CDR1 SGHTA, CDR2 FQGTGA. The chain's CDR3 is CASSNREMGDTQYF. CDR3 sequence (DNA): TGTGCCAGCAGTAACAGGGAGATGGGAGATACGCAGTATTTT. The full variable domain, completed using reference TRBV7-3 and TRBJ2-3, is GAGVSQTPSNKVTEKGKYVELRCDPISGHTALYWYRQSLGQGPEFLIYFQGTGAADDSGLPNDRFFAVRPEGSVSTLKIQRTERGDSAVYLCASSNREMGDTQYFGPGTRLTVL.